Below, 22 T cell receptor beta chains from the same sample are listed, as sequenced in a study of cytomegalovirus exposure and HLA in healthy donors. Sequenced by immunoSEQ multiplex PCR; TCRdb stores in-frame clones only, minus some. The sample records 200,000 to 300,000 clones, about 90% being singletons. Sequencing input: PBMCs. These receptors were taken from a woman aged 25 to 39 in good health and CMV-seropositive.

This chain connects TRBV15 to TRBJ1-5, with 10 nucleotides matching TRBD1. The CDR3 length is 14 residues. CDR1 and CDR2 from the germline V gene are LNHNV and YYDKDF (reference sequence). V was pared by 8 bases and J by 4 bases, with 5 bases of the junction left unmatched. The CDR3 nucleotides read TGTGCCACCTCTCAGGACAGGGGGAATCAGCCCCAGCATTTT. Its translation: CATSQDRGNQPQHF.

The rearrangement uses TRBV10-3 and TRBJ1-5, with D possibly matching TRBD1 (5 bases). From germline, CDR1 is ENHRY and CDR2 SYGVKD. The CDR3 covers 17 residues. V was clipped by 0 bases and J by 4 bases, with 16 bases between them. The CDR3 nucleotides read TGTGCCATCAGTGAGTCGATTGTTTGGGGGGGAAATCAGCCCCAGCATTTT. Protein sequence: CAISESIVWGGNQPQHF.

This sequence joins TRBV7-9 and TRBJ2-2; no clear D. Trimming left V 1 base short and J 1 base short, with 10 bases between. This CDR3 spans 16 amino acids. Germline CDR1 and CDR2: SEHNR and FQNEAQ (reference sequence). The CDR3 here is CASSLEGRRNTGELFF. In nucleotides, the CDR3 is TGTGCCAGCAGCTTAGAAGGCAGGCGGAACACCGGGGAGCTGTTTTTT.

CDR3 loop: CASSLQGSETQYF. The CDR3, as DNA: TGTGCCAGCAGCTTACAGGGGTCAGAGACCCAGTACTTC. This rearrangement joins TRBV11-3 to TRBJ2-5; TRBD1 is a possible D gene (6 bases). Trimming stripped 2 bases from V and 4 bases from J, with 8 bases between. The CDR3 length is 13 residues. Germline V gene lookup returns CDR1 SGHNT and CDR2 YENEEA.

The chain employs TRBV6-1 and TRBJ1-4, with a weak D call TRBD1 (5 bases). CDR1 MNHNS and CDR2 SASEGT come from the germline V gene. The CDR3 totals 15 residues. Trimming left V 4 bases short and J 3 bases short, with 12 bases between. The CDR3 protein is CASSGSTAPNEKLFF. CDR3 coding DNA: TGTGCCAGCAGTGGGTCGACAGCTCCTAATGAAAAACTGTTTTTT.

V and J are TRBV7-9 and TRBJ2-1; 8 positions agree with TRBD2. V was clipped by 2 bases and J by 4 bases; unmatched bases: 4. Per the germline V gene, CDR1 is SEHNR and CDR2 is FQNEAQ (reference sequence). The CDR3 is made up of 15 amino acids. This CDR3 is CASSLLTGGYNEQFF. CDR3 bases: TGTGCCAGCAGCTTATTAACGGGAGGGTACAATGAGCAGTTCTTC.

The gene calls are TRBV6-1 and TRBJ1-2, with 8 positions matching TRBD1. J was trimmed by 8 bases and V by 2 bases; bases with no gene match: 13. The germline CDR1 and CDR2 sequences are MNHNS and SASEGT. The CDR3 sequence is 16 residues long. CDR3 loop: CASSEPITGGVRGYTF. The CDR3 DNA is TGTGCCAGCAGTGAACCAATAACAGGGGGGGTTCGGGGCTACACCTTC.

The chain employs TRBV7-2 and TRBJ2-3; D uncertain. Germline CDR1 SGHTA, CDR2 FQGNSA. The CDR3 covers 15 residues. The V gene lost 2 bases and the J gene lost 8 bases, with 17 bases spanning the gap. In DNA form, the CDR3 reads TGTGCCAGCAGCTTACATTCTTCCTTGATGAGTACGCAGTATTTT. It codes for CASSLHSSLMSTQYF. Full variable domain (rest looked up from reference TRBV7-2 and TRBJ2-3): GAGVSQSPSNKVTEKGKDVELRCDPISGHTALYWYRQSLGQGLEFLIYFQGNSAPDKSGLPSDRFSAERTGGSVSTLTIQRTQQEDSAVYLCASSLHSSLMSTQYFGPGTRLTVL.

The chain is built from TRBV5-1 and TRBJ2-5; 10 bases are shared with TRBD2. CDR1 is SGHRS, CDR2 YFSETQ, per germline. This CDR3 region has 15 residues. Losses at the gene ends were 7 bases for V and 0 bases for J; bases not matched to a gene: 6. The CDR3 reads CASGDGLADQETQYF. The CDR3 DNA reads TGCGCCAGCGGAGATGGACTAGCGGACCAAGAGACCCAGTACTTC.

The rearrangement uses TRBV18 and TRBJ2-7; 7 positions match TRBD2. Trimming removed 3 bases from V and 0 bases from J; junction bases left unmatched: 8. Per the germline V gene, CDR1 is KGHSH and CDR2 is LQKENI. This CDR3 spans 16 amino acids. In DNA, the CDR3 is TGTGCCAGCTCACCGAACGAAGCGGGGCGCTCCTACGAGCAGTACTTC. It yields the protein CASSPNEAGRSYEQYF. Complete variable domain (other parts from reference TRBV18 and TRBJ2-7): NAGVMQNPRHLVRRRGQEARLRCSPMKGHSHVYWYRQLPEEGLKFMVYLQKENIIDESGMPKERFSAEFPKEGPSILRIQQVVRGDSAAYFCASSPNEAGRSYEQYFGPGTRLTVT.

The rearrangement joins TRBV2 to TRBJ1-5; 10 positions match TRBD1. This CDR3 spans 14 amino acids. The germline gives CDR1 SNHLY, CDR2 FYNNEI. The V and J ends lost 10 bases and 4 bases, in that order; junction bases with no gene match: 7. The CDR3 reads CAIRQGAGNQPQHF. The CDR3 DNA sequence: TGTGCCATTAGACAGGGGGCAGGGAATCAGCCCCAGCATTTT.

This clone was counted ten times or more. The rearrangement joins TRBV15 to TRBJ2-2; D call uncertain. V was trimmed by 4 bases and J by 3 bases, leaving 9 bases between them. CDR3 length: 14 residues. Germline values: CDR1 LNHNV, CDR2 YYDKDF (reference sequence). CDR3 residues: CATSNSYDTGELFF. The CDR3 DNA is TGTGCCACCAGCAACTCTTATGACACCGGGGAGCTGTTTTTT.

In its sample, this clone was seen once. This chain connects TRBV28 to TRBJ2-7; 8 nucleotides match TRBD1. CDR1 and CDR2 from the germline V gene are MDHEN and SYDVKM. V shed 0 bases and J 3 bases; nucleotides not matched to a gene: 1. The CDR3 totals 14 residues. The DNA of the CDR3 is TGTGCCAGCAGTTTATGGGACAGGGTCTACGAGCAGTACTTC. Protein sequence: CASSLWDRVYEQYF.

This sequence joins TRBV16 and TRBJ2-2, with 10 bases that match TRBD1. This CDR3 has 15 amino acids. V was pared by 3 bases and J by 6 bases, with 4 bases of the junction left unmatched. Germline CDR1 reads KGHSY; CDR2 reads FQNENV. The CDR3 sequence is CASSHRQGAAGELFF. Written as DNA, the CDR3 is TGTGCCAGCAGCCACCGACAGGGGGCGGCCGGGGAGCTGTTTTTT.

The chain is built from TRBV7-2 and TRBJ2-7; TRBD2 matches at 9 bases. CDR1 and CDR2 (germline): SGHTA, FQGNSA. The CDR3 is made up of 16 amino acids. V dropped 2 bases and J dropped 4; count of bases not matched to a gene: 9. CDR3 amino acids: CASSLIMREGLYEQYF. In nucleotides, the CDR3 is TGTGCCAGCAGCTTAATTATGCGGGAGGGCCTATACGAGCAGTACTTC.

The genes are TRBV29-1 and TRBJ1-1, with 8 bases identical to TRBD1. The CDR3 extends over 14 amino acids. After removal of 7 bases from V and 4 bases from J, the junction contained 11 bases not matched to a gene. Germline CDR1 SQVTM, CDR2 ANQGSEA. This CDR3 is CSGTGSGGGTEAFF. The DNA of the CDR3 is TGCAGCGGGACCGGTTCAGGGGGCGGCACTGAAGCTTTCTTT.

V and J are TRBV29-1 and TRBJ2-7; the D gene is possibly TRBD2 (5 bases). V lost 5 bases, J lost 4 bases, and 12 bases lay in between. CDR1 is SQVTM, CDR2 ANQGSEA, per germline. The CDR3 sequence is 12 residues long. The CDR3 here is CSVRISGYEQYF. The CDR3 DNA follows: TGCAGCGTTAGGATAAGCGGTTACGAGCAGTACTTC.

The CDR3 nucleotides are TGTGCCAGCAGCTCCAGGGGAGGGGGGACGTCCTACAATGAGCAGTTCTTC. Amino acids: CASSSRGGGTSYNEQFF. The chain uses TRBV7-3 and TRBJ2-1; the D gene is possibly TRBD2 (7 bases). V shed 4 bases and J shed 1 base, with 17 bases lying between them. Germline V gene sequence: CDR1 SGHTA, CDR2 FQGTGA. The CDR3 is made up of 17 amino acids.

The chain uses TRBV5-4 and TRBJ1-3, with D tentatively TRBD1 (5 bases). Per germline, CDR1 SGHNT and CDR2 YYREEE (reference sequence). V dropped 5 bases and J dropped 0 bases, with 15 bases sitting between them. There are 16 residues in the CDR3. The CDR3 nucleotides read TGTGCCAGCAGTATTTCACAGGTCTACTCTGGAAACACCATATATTTT. This translates into CASSISQVYSGNTIYF. The complete variable domain, with remaining parts taken from reference TRBV5-4 and TRBJ1-3, reads ETGVTQSPTHLIKTRGQQVTLRCSSQSGHNTVSWYQQALGQGPQFIFQYYREEENGRGNFPPRFSGLQFPNYSSELNVNALELDDSALYLCASSISQVYSGNTIYFGEGSWLTVV.

This clone was picked up a small number of times. The chain recombines TRBV7-2 with TRBJ2-7; D is unclear. Germline assignment: CDR1 SGHTA and CDR2 FQGNSA. With 6 bases removed from V and 2 bases from J, the gap between germline ends came to 8 bases. This CDR3 region has 12 residues. CDR3 region: CASSLHTYEQYF. CDR3 DNA: TGTGCCAGCAGTCTCCACACCTACGAGCAGTACTTC.

This chain links TRBV2 with TRBJ2-1; 16 bases agree with TRBD2. CDR3 length equals 19 residues. The germline V gene has CDR1 SNHLY and CDR2 FYNNEI. The V gene end was trimmed by 5 bases and the J gene end by 8 bases; junction bases not matched to a gene: 15. The CDR3 spells CASSTNSGLAGGELDEQFF. CDR3 DNA: TGTGCCAGCAGTACAAACTCGGGACTAGCGGGGGGGGAGTTGGATGAGCAGTTCTTC.

V usage is TRBV6-1 and J usage is TRBJ2-5, with D hard to call. Per germline, CDR1 MNHNS and CDR2 SASEGT. V lost 8 bases, J lost 0 bases, and 4 bases lay in between. The CDR3 runs 11 residues. The CDR3 protein is CASVNQETQYF. The CDR3 nucleotides read TGTGCCAGCGTCAACCAAGAGACCCAGTACTTC.